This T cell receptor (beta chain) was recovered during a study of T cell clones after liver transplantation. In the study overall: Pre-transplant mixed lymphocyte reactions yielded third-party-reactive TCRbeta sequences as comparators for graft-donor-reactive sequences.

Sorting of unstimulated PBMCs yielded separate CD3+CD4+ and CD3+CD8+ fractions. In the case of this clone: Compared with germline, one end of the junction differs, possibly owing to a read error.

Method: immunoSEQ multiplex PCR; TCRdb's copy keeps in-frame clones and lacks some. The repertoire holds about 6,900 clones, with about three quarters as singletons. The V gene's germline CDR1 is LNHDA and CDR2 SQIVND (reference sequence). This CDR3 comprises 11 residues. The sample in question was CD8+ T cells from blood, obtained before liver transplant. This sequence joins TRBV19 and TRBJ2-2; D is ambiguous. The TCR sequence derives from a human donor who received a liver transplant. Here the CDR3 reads CASRIGRELFF. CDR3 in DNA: TGTGCCAGTCGTATCGGCCGGGAGCTGTTTTTT.